This T cell receptor (beta chain) was obtained from a study of T-cell memory formation after mild COVID-19. Trimming stripped 7 bases from V and 3 bases from J, with 12 bases between. The CDR3 sequence is 13 residues long. Using its own MiXCR run on the 5' RACE reads, TCRdb lists one record per CDR3 protein. This sample has under 600,000 distinct CDR3 sequences; about 20% occur once, and the top ten carry approximately 8.4%. The receptor comes from an adult woman who had mild COVID-19 (a few samples of this study predate the infection). Cell type and time point are not known. The sequenced sample was PBMCs or a T cell subset sorted from them (not recorded which). J is TRBJ1-1 and V is TRBV12-3 or TRBV12-4; D not certain. Written as DNA, the CDR3 is TGTGCCAGCACCTACAGCGTCTACACTGAAGCTTTCTTT. It codes for CASTYSVYTEAFF.